This entry concerns a single T cell receptor (beta chain). Its specificity is not known. The CDR3 consists of 17 residues. The germline CDR1 and CDR2 sequences are MGHRA and YSYEKL. With 4 bases clipped from V and 1 base from J, the junction kept 4 bases outside the gene matches. The sample originates from a study of regulatory dendritic cells for organ transplantation. Study context: Regulatory dendritic cells came from monocytes given vitamin D3 and IL-10.

Profiled with immunoSEQ multiplex PCR; TCRdb holds only in-frame clones, not every one. The data show about 20,000 clones, with around 85% seen just once and more than 3% held by the top ten. CFSE-labeled sorted T cells met regulatory or mature dendritic cells for about five days. The source of this sequence is a human donor in good health. The chain links TRBV4-1 to TRBJ2-3, with 14 bases matching TRBD2. The sequencing input was memory CD4+ T cells from blood cultured with regulatory dendritic cells. The sample's subset: CD45RO+ memory T cells. In DNA, the CDR3 is TGCGCCAGCAGCCGGGGGACTAGCGGGGGTGGCACAGATACGCAGTATTTT. Its translation is CASSRGTSGGGTDTQYF.